This TCR beta chain was sequenced for a study of Ad26.COV2.S vaccination and SARS-CoV-2 variants. Study context: Recipients of Ad26.COV2.S got it intramuscularly, once or twice 56 days apart.

Germline V gene data show CDR1 as MGHDK and CDR2 as SYGVNS. The CDR3 runs to 13 residues. Trimming left V 5 bases short and J 6 bases short, with 11 bases between. Produced via immunoSEQ multiplex PCR; TCRdb's table is partial and in-frame only. The table shows about 480,000 clones, with approximately 88% occurring only once. The treatment denotes: around 19 received Ad26.COV2.S at low or high dose, single or two shots; 5 received placebo; per-sample allocation not given. Sampling was performed 63 days after the first vaccine or placebo injection. An adult donor aged 18-55 years was enrolled in Boston. Wuhan-strain SARS-CoV-2 spike was expressed by the Ad26 vector that made up the vaccine.

This specimen was peripheral blood, taken in a trial of Ad26.COV2.S vaccine versus placebo. This receptor was identified in a person between 18 and 65 years old who received the Ad26.COV2.S COVID-19 vaccine or a placebo. J is TRBJ2-4 and V is TRBV25-1; the D is unclear. CDR3 coding DNA: TGTGCCAGCAGTTCCCGGCTGGTAAACATTCAGTACTTC. Protein product: CASSSRLVNIQYF. Looking up the rest from reference TRBV25-1 and TRBJ2-4 gives the full variable domain: EADIYQTPRYLVIGTGKKITLECSQTMGHDKMYWYQQDPGMELHLIHYSYGVNSTEKGDLSSESTVSRIRTEHFPLTLESARPSHTSQYLCASSSRLVNIQYFGAGTRLSVL.